A selection of T cell receptor beta chains follows, all from one sample in a study of identical twins. Each CDR3 protein is one row after TCRdb ran MiXCR on the 5' RACE reads. The sample gives approximately 1.8 million distinct CDR3 sequences, more than 30% of which show up once; about 0.27% is in the top ten. Sequenced input: cord blood. The receptors stem from a newborn girl in good health. The CDR3 runs from the conserved cysteine through the conserved F or W. The D gene is left open where the match is weak. The listing skips clone size in some rows; elsewhere it reads once, few, many or a size class.

d_gene	j_gene	abundance	v_gene	CDR3aa	CDR3nt
NA	TRBJ2-1	NA	TRBV10-3	CAIKGQSSYNEQFF	TGTGCCATCAAGGGGCAGAGCTCCTACAATGAGCAGTTCTTC
NA	TRBJ2-3	NA	TRBV12-3/TRBV12-4	CASSLTGDATDTQYF	TGTGCCAGCAGTTTGACGGGAGACGCCACAGATACGCAGTATTTT
NA	TRBJ2-7	few	TRBV20-1	CSASGAALEQYF	TGCAGTGCTAGTGGGGCCGCCTTGGAGCAGTACTTC
NA	TRBJ1-2	NA	TRBV4-1	CASSQNSGANYGYTF	TGCGCCAGCAGCCAGAACAGTGGAGCTAACTATGGCTACACCTTC
NA	TRBJ2-4	NA	TRBV6-1	CASSEPRSEYF	TGTGCCAGCAGTGAACCGAGATCAGAGTACTTC
NA	TRBJ1-1	NA	TRBV6-5	CASSSRDTEAFF	TGTGCCAGCAGTTCCCGGGACACTGAAGCTTTCTTT
NA	TRBJ1-5	few	TRBV7-2	CASSPIRYGQPQHF	TGTGCCAGCAGCCCGATTCGATACGGTCAGCCCCAGCATTTT
NA	TRBJ2-3	many	TRBV5-1	CASSLDGPIQQYF	TGCGCCAGCAGCTTGGATGGACCAATCCAGCAGTATTTT
NA	TRBJ1-1	NA	TRBV7-2	CASRKGSAETEAFF	TGTGCCAGCAGGAAAGGCTCGGCTGAGACTGAAGCTTTCTTT
NA	TRBJ2-1	NA	TRBV12-3/TRBV12-4	CASSPGHFEQFF	TGTGCCAGCAGCCCGGGACATTTTGAGCAGTTCTTC
NA	TRBJ1-2	few	TRBV6-1	CASSETGWVYGYTF	TGTGCCAGCAGTGAAACAGGGTGGGTCTATGGCTACACCTTC
NA	TRBJ1-2	NA	TRBV3-1	CASGHRVGARGYTF	TGTGCCAGCGGCCATCGGGTAGGGGCGCGTGGCTACACCTTC